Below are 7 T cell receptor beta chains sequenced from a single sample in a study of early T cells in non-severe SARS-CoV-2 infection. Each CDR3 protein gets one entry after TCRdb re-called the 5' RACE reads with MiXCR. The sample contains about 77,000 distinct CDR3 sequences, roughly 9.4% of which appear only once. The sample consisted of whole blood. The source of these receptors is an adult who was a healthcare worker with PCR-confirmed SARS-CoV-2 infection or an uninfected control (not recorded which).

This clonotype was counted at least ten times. DNA of the CDR3: TGTGCCAGCAGCTTGGGGGGCAGCACAGATACGCAGTATTTT. Amino acids: CASSLGGSTDTQYF. The chain recombines TRBV5-4 with TRBJ2-3; D perhaps matches TRBD1 (5 bases). The CDR3 totals 14 residues. V was pared by 0 bases and J by 0 bases, with 5 bases between. Germline-derived CDR1 and CDR2 are SGHNT and YYREEE (reference sequence).

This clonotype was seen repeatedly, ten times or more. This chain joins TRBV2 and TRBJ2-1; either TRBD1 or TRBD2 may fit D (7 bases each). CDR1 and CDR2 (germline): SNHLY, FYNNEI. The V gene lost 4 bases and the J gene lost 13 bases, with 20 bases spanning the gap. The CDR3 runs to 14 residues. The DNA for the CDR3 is TGTGCCAGCAGTGGTTCGAGGGGAGGGACAGTCCAGTTCTTC. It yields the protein CASSGSRGGTVQFF.

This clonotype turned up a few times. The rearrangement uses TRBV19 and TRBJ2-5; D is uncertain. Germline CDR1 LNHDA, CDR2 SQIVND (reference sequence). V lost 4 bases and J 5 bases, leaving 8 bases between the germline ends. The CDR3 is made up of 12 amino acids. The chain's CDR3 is CASSTSPETQYF. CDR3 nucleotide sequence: TGTGCCAGTAGTACTTCCCCGGAGACCCAGTACTTC.

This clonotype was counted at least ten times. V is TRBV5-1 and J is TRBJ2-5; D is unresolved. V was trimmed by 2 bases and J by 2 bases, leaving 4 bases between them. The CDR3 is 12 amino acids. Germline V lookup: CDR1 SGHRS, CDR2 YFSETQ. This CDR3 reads CASSFGQETQYF. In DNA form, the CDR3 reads TGCGCCAGCAGCTTCGGTCAAGAGACCCAGTACTTC.

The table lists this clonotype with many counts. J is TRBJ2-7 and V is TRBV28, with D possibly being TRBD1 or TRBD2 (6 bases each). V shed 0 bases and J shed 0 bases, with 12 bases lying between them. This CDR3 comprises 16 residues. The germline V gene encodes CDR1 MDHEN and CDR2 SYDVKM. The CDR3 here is CASSLWGGDSSYEQYF. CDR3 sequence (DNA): TGTGCCAGCAGTTTATGGGGGGGCGATAGCTCCTACGAGCAGTACTTC.

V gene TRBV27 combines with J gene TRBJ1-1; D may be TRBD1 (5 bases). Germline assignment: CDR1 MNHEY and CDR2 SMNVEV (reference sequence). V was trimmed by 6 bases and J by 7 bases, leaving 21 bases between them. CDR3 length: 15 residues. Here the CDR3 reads CASRLISVGVHEAFF. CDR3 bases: TGTGCCAGCAGACTTATTTCCGTAGGGGTCCATGAAGCTTTCTTT.

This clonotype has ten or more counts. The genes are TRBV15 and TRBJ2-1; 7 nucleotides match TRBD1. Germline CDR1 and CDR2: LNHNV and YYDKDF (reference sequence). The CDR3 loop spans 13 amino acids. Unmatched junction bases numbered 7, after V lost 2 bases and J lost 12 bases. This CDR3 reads CATSRNAGGMQFF. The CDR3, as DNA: TGTGCCACCAGCAGAAACGCAGGGGGAATGCAGTTCTTC. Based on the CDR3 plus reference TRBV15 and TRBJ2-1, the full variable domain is DAMVIQNPRYQVTQFGKPVTLSCSQTLNHNVMYWYQQKSSQAPKLLFHYYDKDFNNEADTPDNFQSRRPNTSFCFLDIRSPGLGDTAMYLCATSRNAGGMQFFGPGTRLTVL.